This T cell receptor beta chain was observed in a study of radiation and T cells in renal cell carcinoma. Study-wide background: Nephrectomy followed 15 Gy stereotactic body radiation by 4 weeks. Study observations and caveats: From baseline, blood top tumor clonotypes peaked at 2 weeks post-radiation.

A word on this clone: Antigen specificity is unknown.

Germline V lookup: CDR1 SGHKS, CDR2 YYEKEE (reference sequence). The V and J ends lost 4 bases and 3 bases respectively, with 14 bases between them. The CDR3 covers 15 residues. Time point denoted: blood 2 weeks post-SBRT. Treatment given: 15 Gy SBRT to primary tumor, nephrectomy 4 weeks later. Using immunoSEQ multiplex PCR, the repertoire was profiled, and TCRdb retains in-frame clones only, with some absent. Of approximately 61,000 clones listed, around 78% are singletons. The chain recombines TRBV5-5 with TRBJ1-5; D ambiguous. The sequence was collected from a man in his 60s with renal cell carcinoma. Specimen: blood, collected from a patient whose treatment included radiotherapy and nephrectomy. The CDR3: CASSPLLQANQPQHF. The CDR3 nucleotides are TGTGCCAGCAGCCCCCTCCTGCAGGCCAATCAGCCCCAGCATTTT.